The next 3 T cell receptor beta chains were all read from a single sample in a study of memory CD4+ T cells and cytomegalovirus serostatus. Sequencing was performed with immunoSEQ multiplex PCR; in TCRdb, only in-frame clones are kept and a portion is missing. The profile shows 50,000 to 65,000 clones, approximately 80% of them singletons. Single viable CD3+CD4+CD8-CD45RO+ cells were sorted as the memory CD4+ T cells. Material for sequencing was memory CD4+ T cells from blood. These receptors all come from an adult in good health and CMV-seronegative.

V and J are TRBV11-2 and TRBJ1-5; the match to TRBD1 covers 9 bases. The CDR3 totals 15 residues. Germline CDR1 and CDR2: SGHAT and FQNNGV. The J segment lost 4 bases and the V segment lost 6 bases, leaving 7 bases of the junction unmatched. DNA of the CDR3: TGTGCCAGCAGTACGGGACAGGGTAGGAATCAGCCCCAGCATTTT. Amino acid sequence: CASSTGQGRNQPQHF.

The chain uses TRBV7-2 and TRBJ1-2; D remains ambiguous. The germline V gene has CDR1 SGHTA and CDR2 FQGNSA. This CDR3 has 13 amino acids. V was trimmed by 4 bases and J by 2 bases, leaving 8 bases between them. The CDR3 spells CASSSNPNYGYTF. In DNA form, the CDR3 reads TGTGCCAGCAGCTCCAACCCAAACTATGGCTACACCTTC.

In this sample, this clone turned up a few times. The rearrangement links TRBV7-3 to TRBJ2-3; weak D call: TRBD2 (6 bases). The CDR3 consists of 13 residues. V shed 6 bases and J shed 6 bases, with 13 bases lying between them. Looked up from germline, CDR1 is SGHTA and CDR2 is FQGTGA. The CDR3 loop is CASSRNGGDTQYF. In DNA form, the CDR3 reads TGTGCCAGCAGTCGAAATGGGGGGGATACGCAGTATTTT.